What follows are 17 T cell receptor beta chains derived from one specimen sequenced in a study of blood T cell repertoires in COVID-19. Clones were read by immunoSEQ multiplex PCR, and TCRdb kept only the in-frame ones, dropping some. The sample holds about 230,000 clones; roughly 80% are singletons and the top ten take approximately 2.6%. Sequencing was carried out using peripheral blood. The receptors come from a woman aged 70-85 years with active or convalescent COVID-19.

This rearrangement joins TRBV5-1 to TRBJ2-5; TRBD2 agrees at 11 bases. The CDR3 is 15 amino acids. V was clipped by 4 bases and J by 3 bases; unmatched bases: 5. The germline V gene has CDR1 SGHRS and CDR2 YFSETQ. The CDR3 sequence: CASSPPLAGEETQYF. The CDR3 DNA reads as TGCGCCAGCAGCCCCCCACTAGCGGGGGAAGAGACCCAGTACTTC.

This clone was observed a few times. J is TRBJ1-2 and V is TRBV11-2; possibly TRBD1 for D (5 bases). The CDR3 is 15 residues long. Trimming stripped 5 bases from V and 0 bases from J, with 13 bases between. The germline CDR1 and CDR2 sequences are SGHAT and FQNNGV. The CDR3 DNA follows: TGTGCCAGCAGCCGATTGGGGGGTCCTAACTATGGCTACACCTTC. It specifies CASSRLGGPNYGYTF.

The chain is built from TRBV5-1 and TRBJ1-1, with 9 bases identical to TRBD1. V lost 7 bases and J lost 4; bases outside the gene matches: 2. CDR1 and CDR2 (germline): SGHRS, YFSETQ. CDR3 length equals 12 residues. The DNA for the CDR3 is TGCGCCAGCCAGACAGGGGGCACTGAAGCTTTCTTT. Amino acid sequence: CASQTGGTEAFF.

This clone was observed a single time. The J gene is TRBJ2-7, the V gene TRBV2; TRBD1 aligns across 8 bases. CDR3 size: 15 residues. Unmatched junction bases numbered 8, after V lost 6 bases and J lost 1 base. Germline CDR1 SNHLY, CDR2 FYNNEI. CDR3 loop: CASSRLDRASYEQYF. The DNA for the CDR3 is TGTGCCAGCAGCCGCTTGGACAGGGCATCCTACGAGCAGTACTTC. Using reference TRBV2 and TRBJ2-7 for the parts outside the CDR3, the full variable domain is EPEVTQTPSHQVTQMGQEVILRCVPISNHLYFYWYRQILGQKVEFLVSFYNNEISEKSEIFDDQFSVERPDGSNFTLKIRSTKLEDSAMYFCASSRLDRASYEQYFGPGTRLTVT.

In its sample, this clone was seen a few times. The chain is built from TRBV7-9 and TRBJ1-4; D not certain. The germline V and J ends were trimmed by 3 bases and 4 bases, with 6 bases remaining between them. The CDR3 covers 13 residues. Germline CDR1 SEHNR, CDR2 FQNEAQ (reference sequence). DNA for the CDR3: TGTGCCAGCAGCTTGGCCATTAATGAAAAACTGTTTTTT. Its protein product is CASSLAINEKLFF.

V is TRBV21-1 and J is TRBJ2-3; the table calls TRBD2, which could not be checked here. TRBV21-1 is tagged as a pseudogene. This CDR3 has 17 residues. In DNA form, the CDR3 reads TGTGCCAGCGGGCAAACCCTCGGAGGGTGGGGGACAGATACGCAGTATTTT. Translated, it gives CASGQTLGGWGTDTQYF.

The chain couples TRBV5-1 to TRBJ2-5; TRBD2 matches 9 bases. CDR3 length equals 15 residues. Trimming took 3 bases from V and 1 from J; bases not matched to a gene: 4. Germline V CDR1 and CDR2: SGHRS, YFSETQ. The CDR3 coding sequence is TGCGCCAGCAGCTACAATAGCGGGAGCCAAGAGACCCAGTACTTC. It yields the protein CASSYNSGSQETQYF.

This chain connects TRBV7-2 to TRBJ2-5; 9 bases are shared with TRBD1. V trimming: 5 bases; J trimming: 4 bases; junction bases outside the gene matches: 11. The CDR3 loop spans 16 amino acids. Germline V gene lookup returns CDR1 SGHTA and CDR2 FQGNSA. The chain's CDR3 is CASSPGTGGSLETQYF. The CDR3 DNA is TGTGCCAGCAGCCCAGGAACAGGGGGCTCTTTAGAGACCCAGTACTTC.

V and J are TRBV5-4 and TRBJ2-7; TRBD2 matches at 10 bases. The CDR3 covers 16 residues. V lost 3 bases to trimming and J lost 2 bases; unmatched junction nucleotides: 8. CDR1 is SGHNT, CDR2 YYREEE, per germline (reference sequence). This CDR3 reads CASSWAGSGRTYEQYF. DNA of the CDR3: TGTGCCAGCAGCTGGGCCGGTAGCGGGAGGACCTACGAGCAGTACTTC. Together with reference TRBV5-4 and TRBJ2-7, the CDR3 gives the full variable domain: ETGVTQSPTHLIKTRGQQVTLRCSSQSGHNTVSWYQQALGQGPQFIFQYYREEENGRGNFPPRFSGLQFPNYSSELNVNALELDDSALYLCASSWAGSGRTYEQYFGPGTRLTVT.

This clone was counted a single time. The rearrangement links TRBV3-1 (or the pseudogene TRBV3-2) to TRBJ2-1, with 9 bases aligning to TRBD1. With V trimmed by 5 bases and J by 2 bases, 4 bases remained unmatched. The CDR3 has 15 amino acids. Per germline, CDR1 LGHDT and CDR2 YNNKEL (reference sequence). In DNA, the CDR3 is TGTGCCAGCAGCACCGGGACAGGGCCCTACAATGAGCAGTTCTTC. Amino acids: CASSTGTGPYNEQFF.

This clone was recorded only once. The chain is built from TRBV18 and TRBJ1-1; TRBD1 aligns across 7 bases. Unmatched junction bases numbered 13, after V lost 5 bases and J lost 4 bases. The CDR3 has 16 residues. CDR1 is KGHSH, CDR2 LQKENI, per germline. For the CDR3, the DNA is TGTGCCAGCTCAATGGGATTACAGGGGACCGGCACTGAAGCTTTCTTT. This codes for CASSMGLQGTGTEAFF.

This chain uses TRBV6-1 with TRBJ1-3; unclear D gene. Germline V gives CDR1 MNHNS, CDR2 SASEGT. Trimming removed 2 bases at V and 0 bases at J, with 5 bases between. The CDR3 length is 14 residues. This chain's CDR3 is CASSEPVSGNTIYF. DNA of the CDR3: TGTGCCAGCAGTGAACCCGTCTCTGGAAACACCATATATTTT.

The rearrangement joins TRBV30 to TRBJ1-4; D remains unclear. Germline assignment: CDR1 GTSNPN and CDR2 SVGIG (reference sequence). Trimming shortened V by 4 bases and J by 8 bases, and 11 bases separated the two germline ends. The CDR3 totals 12 residues. The CDR3 spells CAWTPPGEKLFF. CDR3 bases: TGTGCCTGGACCCCACCCGGGGAAAAACTGTTTTTT.

The V gene is TRBV7-2, the J gene TRBJ2-1, with 8 bases matching TRBD2. The germline V gene encodes CDR1 SGHTA and CDR2 FQGNSA. The CDR3 is 15 residues long. V lost 1 base to trimming and J lost 4 bases; unmatched junction nucleotides: 3. This CDR3 is CASSLEASGYNEQFF. DNA for the CDR3: TGTGCCAGCAGCTTAGAGGCTAGCGGGTACAATGAGCAGTTCTTC.

V is TRBV7-8 and J is TRBJ1-6; no clear D gene. V lost 1 base, J lost 8 bases, and 3 bases lay in between. This CDR3 is built from 12 residues. Germline V gene sequence: CDR1 SGHVS, CDR2 FQNEAQ. CDR3: CASSLVDSPLHF. DNA for the CDR3: TGTGCCAGCAGCTTAGTCGATTCACCCCTCCACTTT.

The J gene is TRBJ1-4, the V gene TRBV27; D not certain. The CDR3 length is 14 residues. Germline V gene data show CDR1 as MNHEY and CDR2 as SMNVEV (reference sequence). V shed 3 bases and J shed 8 bases, with 13 bases lying between them. CDR3 residues: CASSLGRAGEKLFF. In DNA, the CDR3 is TGTGCCAGCAGTTTGGGTCGTGCCGGGGAAAAACTGTTTTTT.

This chain links TRBV30 with TRBJ2-2; D is perhaps TRBD2 (5 bases). Germline V gene sequence: CDR1 GTSNPN, CDR2 SVGIG (reference sequence). CDR3 size: 14 residues. V was pared by 4 bases and J by 0 bases, with 9 bases between. The CDR3 spells CAWKVASNTGELFF. The DNA for the CDR3 is TGTGCCTGGAAGGTAGCGTCGAACACCGGGGAGCTGTTTTTT.